A selection of T cell receptor beta chains follows, all from one sample in a study of blood T cell repertoires in COVID-19. Method: immunoSEQ multiplex PCR; TCRdb's copy keeps in-frame clones and lacks some. The sample includes 350,000 to 450,000 clones, more than 85% of them seen just once. Material for sequencing was PBMCs or T cells enriched from blood (not recorded which). These TCRs come from a woman aged 40-49 years who had been exposed to COVID-19. The CDR3 runs from the conserved cysteine through the conserved F or W. The D gene is left open where the match is weak. Some rows mark clone size as missing; the rest say once, few, many or name a class of expanded clone.

V gene	clone size	D gene	J gene	CDR3 DNA	CDR3 protein
TRBV7-2	.	TRBD1	TRBJ1-1	TGTGCCAGCAGCTTACGATCGACAGGGGTCAACTATATCCCTGAAGCTTTCTTT	CASSLRSTGVNYIPEAFF
TRBV11-1	.	.	TRBJ2-4	TGTGCCAGCAGCTTAGCAACAGGAACATACATTCAGTACTTC	CASSLATGTYIQYF
TRBV5-1	.	.	TRBJ1-1	TGCGCCAGCAGCCCGGACCCGGGGTACACTGAAGCTTTCTTT	CASSPDPGYTEAFF
TRBV30	.	.	TRBJ1-3	TGTGCCTGGAGTCAAGGAGGCCCTGGCTCTGGAAACACCATATATTTT	CAWSQGGPGSGNTIYF
TRBV5-1	.	.	TRBJ1-1	TGCGCCAGCAGCTGGGGCGGGGGCGGCAACATGAACACTGAAGCTTTCTTT	CASSWGGGGNMNTEAFF
TRBV13	.	.	TRBJ1-2	TGTGCCAGCAGCTTAGGACGGAACTATGGCTACACCTTC	CASSLGRNYGYTF
TRBV7-2	.	.	TRBJ1-1	TGTGCCAGCAGCTTAAAGTTAATATTGGGGGGGACTGAAGCTTTCTTT	CASSLKLILGGTEAFF
TRBV30	.	.	TRBJ1-3	TGTGCCTGGAGTGTTGGGCTAGGAAACACCATATATTTT	CAWSVGLGNTIYF
TRBV5-1	.	TRBD2	TRBJ2-1	TGCGCCAGCAGCTTGACTAGCGGGGGTTCCTACAATGAGCAGTTCTTC	CASSLTSGGSYNEQFF
TRBV19	.	.	TRBJ1-1	TGTGCCAGTACTAAACCCGGGACAACCAAGAACACTGAAGCTTTCTTT	CASTKPGTTKNTEAFF
TRBV28	once	.	TRBJ2-3	TGTGCCAGCAGTTTATCGGCGGTGAGCACAGATACGCAGTATTTT	CASSLSAVSTDTQYF
TRBV19	.	.	TRBJ1-1	TGTGCCAGTAGTATAGGGAGATGGATGAACACTGAAGCTTTCTTT	CASSIGRWMNTEAFF
TRBV19	.	.	TRBJ1-6	TGTGCCAGTAGTTTTCAGGGTGGCGATAATTCACCCCTCCACTTT	CASSFQGGDNSPLHF
TRBV7-2	.	TRBD2	TRBJ2-4	TGTGCCAGCAGCTTGACCAGCGGGAACGGGGGCATTCAGTACTTC	CASSLTSGNGGIQYF
TRBV27	.	TRBD2	TRBJ2-5	TGTGCCAGCAGTTTAAGGGAGGGAGGGACCCAGTACTTC	CASSLREGGTQYF
TRBV7-2	.	TRBD1	TRBJ1-1	TGTGCTTCGGCGGGCAGGGGGTCGATGAACACTGAAGCTTTCTTT	CASAGRGSMNTEAFF
TRBV29-1	.	TRBD1	TRBJ2-1	TGCAGCGTTGAAAAACAGGGGGCGAATGAGCAGTTCTTC	CSVEKQGANEQFF
TRBV7-9	.	.	TRBJ1-1	TGTGCCAGCAGCCACCTCGGACGGGGTGGAACTGAAGCTTTCTTT	CASSHLGRGGTEAFF
TRBV5-1	few	.	TRBJ1-1	TGCGCCAGCAGCTTGGGCGTTTCGTGGAACACTGAAGCTTTCTTT	CASSLGVSWNTEAFF
TRBV11-3	.	TRBD2	TRBJ2-3	TGTGCCAGCAGCTTAGTTGGTGGGACTAGCGGGAAGACAGATACGCAGTATTTT	CASSLVGGTSGKTDTQYF